The present T cell receptor beta chain was sequenced within a study of cytomegalovirus exposure and HLA in healthy donors. Study-wide points: Specific recognition of CMV antigens was confirmed in vitro for three chains (all CMV-associated).

To note about this clone: Its target is unknown.

This CDR3 contains 13 residues. With 4 bases removed from V and 2 bases from J, the gap between germline ends came to 7 bases. Germline assignment: CDR1 SGHDT and CDR2 YYEEEE. Use of 60 Vbeta and 13 Jbeta primers characterized the PCR. This table comes from immunoSEQ multiplex PCR, and its TCRdb copy is limited to in-frame clones, with some not included. The sample includes approximately 110,000 clones. The receptor was derived from a man between 18 and 29 years old in good health and CMV-seronegative. The chain combines TRBV5-6 with TRBJ1-3; D gene uncertain. Sequencing input: PBMCs. This chain's CDR3 is CASSRETGNTIYF. CDR3 coding DNA: TGTGCCAGCAGCAGGGAGACTGGAAACACCATATATTTT.